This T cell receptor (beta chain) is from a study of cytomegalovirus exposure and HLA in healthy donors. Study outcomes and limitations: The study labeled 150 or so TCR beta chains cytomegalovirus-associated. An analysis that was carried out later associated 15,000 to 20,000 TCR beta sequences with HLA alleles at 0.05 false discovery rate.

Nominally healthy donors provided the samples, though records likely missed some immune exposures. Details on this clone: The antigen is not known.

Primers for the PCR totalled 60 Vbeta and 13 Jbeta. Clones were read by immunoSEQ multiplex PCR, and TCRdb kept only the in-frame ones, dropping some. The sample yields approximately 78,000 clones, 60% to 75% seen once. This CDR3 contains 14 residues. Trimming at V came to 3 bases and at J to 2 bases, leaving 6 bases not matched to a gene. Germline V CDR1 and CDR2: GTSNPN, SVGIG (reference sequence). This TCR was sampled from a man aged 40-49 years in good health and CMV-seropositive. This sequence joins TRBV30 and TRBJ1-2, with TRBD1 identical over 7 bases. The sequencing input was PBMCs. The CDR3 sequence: CAWSSGQRNYGYTF. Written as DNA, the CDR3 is TGTGCCTGGAGCTCGGGACAGCGCAACTATGGCTACACCTTC.